What follows is one T cell receptor beta chain and its context. Its antigen is not identified. V was trimmed by 7 bases and J by 5 bases, leaving 23 bases between them. In germline, CDR1 is MNHEY, CDR2 SVGAGI. The CDR3 contains 16 residues. This sample was included in a study of CD8+CD57+ T cells in acquired aplastic anemia. Background on the study: DNA recovered from sorted CD4+ and CD8+ cells had a mean of approximately 3 ug.

Study-level points and caveats: Patients had roughly 31 CD8+ CDR3 sequences in common with controls (the shared set).

The use of genomic DNA as template underpinned the TCR beta VDJ and CDR3 profiling. A single record per CDR3 protein comes from TCRdb applying MiXCR to the reads. This sample has fewer than 200,000 distinct CDR3 sequences, with roughly 48% found just once. The sample consisted of sorted CD4+, CD8+, or CD8+CD57+ T cells (not recorded which) from PBMCs. The rearrangement links TRBV6-5 to TRBJ1-1; no reliable D call. The sequence derives from a human donor in good health. The CDR3 region has the DNA TGTGCCAGCACTTGGAGATTTACCCCCGGGCGTACTGAAGCTTTCTTT. As protein: CASTWRFTPGRTEAFF.